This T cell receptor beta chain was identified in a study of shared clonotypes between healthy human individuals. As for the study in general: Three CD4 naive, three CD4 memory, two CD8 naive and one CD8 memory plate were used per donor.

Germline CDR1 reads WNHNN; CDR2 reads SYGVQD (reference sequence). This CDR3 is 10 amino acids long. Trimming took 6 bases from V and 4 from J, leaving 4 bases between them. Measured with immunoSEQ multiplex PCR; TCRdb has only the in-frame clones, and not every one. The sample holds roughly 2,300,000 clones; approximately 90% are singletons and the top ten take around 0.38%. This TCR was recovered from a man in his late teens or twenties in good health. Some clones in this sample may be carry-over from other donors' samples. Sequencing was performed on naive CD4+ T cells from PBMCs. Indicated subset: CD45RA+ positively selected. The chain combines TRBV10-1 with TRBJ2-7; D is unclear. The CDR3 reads CASRPYEQYF. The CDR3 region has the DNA TGCGCCAGCAGGCCATACGAGCAGTACTTC.